The 25 T cell receptor beta chains listed next were all sequenced from one sample in a study of T cells expressing NK-cell markers. After re-calling the 5' RACE reads, TCRdb lists one entry per CDR3 protein, DNA absent. The sample totals some 450,000 distinct CDR3 sequences. The sample taken for sequencing was blood T cells: a sorted CD56 or NKG2C T cell subset, CD4+ or CD8+ T cells, or bulk PBMC T cells (not recorded which). All receptors come from a woman aged 18 to 69 in good health.

This chain uses TRBV20-1 with TRBJ1-6; with no DNA, the TCRdb D assignment of TRBD1 cannot be verified. From germline, CDR1 is DFQATT and CDR2 SNEGSKA (reference sequence). The CDR3 covers 16 residues. CDR3 sequence reads: CSARDSGDGPNSPLHF.

The gene calls are TRBV28 and TRBJ2-1; TCRdb outputs TRBD1, but without DNA this stays unchecked. This CDR3 region has 13 residues. CDR1 and CDR2 from the germline V gene are MDHEN and SYDVKM. CDR3 in amino acids: CASSFRGDNEQFF.

The chain is built from TRBV6-1 and TRBJ2-1; without DNA, the TCRdb call of TRBD2 cannot be checked. The CDR3 extends over 17 amino acids. Looked up from germline, CDR1 is MNHNS and CDR2 is SASEGT. CDR3 residues: CASSPGLAGGLNNEQFF.

This chain uses TRBV4-2 with TRBJ2-3; TCRdb designates TRBD2, a call that cannot be tested without DNA. CDR3 length equals 15 residues. In germline, CDR1 is LGHNA, CDR2 YNFKEQ. This CDR3 is CASSQEERNTDTQYF.

The chain joins TRBV7-9 to TRBJ2-3; TCRdb lists TRBD1, though no DNA is available to test this call. The CDR3 has 15 residues. Per germline, CDR1 SEHNR and CDR2 FQNEAQ (reference sequence). This CDR3 reads CASSLGQGHTDTQYF.

The V call is TRBV20-1, the J call TRBJ2-7; TCRdb proposes TRBD2, but this gene call is untestable without DNA. The CDR3 contains 12 residues. Germline-derived CDR1 and CDR2 are DFQATT and SNEGSKA (reference sequence). CDR3 amino acids: CSARGSGHEQYF.

CDR3 sequence: CASSPGTLYNEQFF. The chain links TRBV5-1 to TRBJ2-1; the TCRdb D gene call, TRBD1, has no DNA to confirm it. The CDR3 runs 14 residues. Germline V gene sequence: CDR1 SGHRS, CDR2 YFSETQ.

The chain recombines TRBV3-1 with TRBJ2-3; absent DNA, TCRdb's TRBD1 call cannot be checked. Germline loops: CDR1 LGHDT, CDR2 YNNKEL (reference sequence). This CDR3 region has 16 residues. The CDR3 reads CASRNRTGRNPNTQYF.

This rearrangement joins TRBV30 to TRBJ1-6; TCRdb proposes TRBD1, but this gene call is untestable without DNA. The CDR3 is 13 amino acids. CDR1 GTSNPN and CDR2 SVGIG come from the germline V gene (reference sequence). CDR3 sequence reads: CAWAGQGGSPLHF.

The gene calls are TRBV12-3 or TRBV12-4 and TRBJ2-1; there is no DNA to check the TCRdb D call of TRBD2. This CDR3 contains 15 residues. The CDR3 spells CASSLVAVAGNEQFF.

V gene TRBV5-4 combines with J gene TRBJ2-6. Germline V gene lookup returns CDR1 SGHNT and CDR2 YYREEE (reference sequence). The CDR3 totals 12 residues. Here the CDR3 reads CASSLRLNVLTF.

The chain couples TRBV7-8 to TRBJ1-1. The CDR3 runs 14 residues. Germline CDR1 reads SGHVS; CDR2 reads FQNEAQ. CDR3 protein: CASSVRRRDTEAFF.

This rearrangement joins TRBV9 to TRBJ2-3; absent DNA, TCRdb's TRBD2 call cannot be checked. The CDR3 has 18 residues. Germline CDR1 SGDLS, CDR2 YYNGEE. The CDR3 loop is CASKEGLALRGEKDTQYF.

The CDR3 spells CASSGVGLLTGELFF. The chain carries TRBV19 and TRBJ2-2. In germline, CDR1 is LNHDA, CDR2 SQIVND (reference sequence). The CDR3 is 15 residues long.

This chain uses TRBV5-1 with TRBJ2-3; TCRdb's D gene call, TRBD1, goes unchecked for lack of DNA. This CDR3 comprises 16 residues. CDR1 and CDR2 from the germline V gene are SGHRS and YFSETQ. The CDR3 spells CASSLRGQISTDTQYF.

The chain couples TRBV11-2 to TRBJ2-5. The CDR3 has 17 residues. Germline V gives CDR1 SGHAT, CDR2 FQNNGV. CDR3 amino acids: CASSLKGTQRGEETQYF.

This chain links TRBV4-2 with TRBJ2-1. The CDR3 sequence is 12 residues long. Germline CDR1 and CDR2: LGHNA and YNFKEQ. The CDR3 loop reads CASSQDSHEQFF.

The J gene is TRBJ2-7, the V gene TRBV7-2; TCRdb indicates TRBD1, and absent DNA this call remains unverified. The CDR3 covers 16 residues. Germline values: CDR1 SGHTA, CDR2 FQGNSA. CDR3: CASSGLAGQGAYEQYF.

The CDR3 loop reads CSATPPWGVEKLFF. This chain uses TRBV20-1 with TRBJ1-4; TCRdb outputs TRBD1, but without DNA this stays unchecked. The CDR3 runs to 14 residues. Germline V gene sequence: CDR1 DFQATT, CDR2 SNEGSKA (reference sequence).

The chain links TRBV5-1 to TRBJ2-1; TCRdb designates TRBD1, a call that cannot be tested without DNA. CDR3 length equals 16 residues. Germline lookup yields CDR1 SGHRS and CDR2 YFSETQ. The CDR3 sequence: CASSLEGGYSYNEQFF.

The chain has TRBV12-3 or TRBV12-4 and TRBJ2-7; TCRdb reports TRBD1, a call that lacks DNA to check it against. The CDR3 is 14 amino acids. The CDR3 is CASSFGQATYEQYF.

This chain uses TRBV9 with TRBJ2-3. From germline, CDR1 is SGDLS and CDR2 YYNGEE. The CDR3 runs 13 residues. CDR3 amino acids: CASNTLSTDTQYF. The variable domain in full, with the rest retrieved from reference TRBV9 and TRBJ2-3, is DSGVTQTPKHLITATGQRVTLRCSPRSGDLSVYWYQQSLDQGLQFLIQYYNGEERAKGNILERFSAQQFPDLHSELNLSSLELGDSALYFCASNTLSTDTQYFGPGTRLTVL.

The genes are TRBV7-2 and TRBJ2-1; TCRdb gives TRBD1 as the D gene, but with no DNA this cannot be confirmed. The CDR3 is 15 residues long. Germline loops: CDR1 SGHTA, CDR2 FQGNSA. The CDR3 loop reads CASSLRGTGAYEQFF.

V usage is TRBV18 and J usage is TRBJ2-2. This CDR3 comprises 11 residues. Per the germline V gene, CDR1 is KGHSH and CDR2 is LQKENI. The chain's CDR3 is CASTRVGELFF.

The CDR3: CASKQGFSGNEQFF. The chain has TRBV4-2 and TRBJ2-1; TCRdb calls TRBD1, which cannot be checked without DNA. The CDR3 has 14 amino acids. The germline V gene encodes CDR1 LGHNA and CDR2 YNFKEQ.